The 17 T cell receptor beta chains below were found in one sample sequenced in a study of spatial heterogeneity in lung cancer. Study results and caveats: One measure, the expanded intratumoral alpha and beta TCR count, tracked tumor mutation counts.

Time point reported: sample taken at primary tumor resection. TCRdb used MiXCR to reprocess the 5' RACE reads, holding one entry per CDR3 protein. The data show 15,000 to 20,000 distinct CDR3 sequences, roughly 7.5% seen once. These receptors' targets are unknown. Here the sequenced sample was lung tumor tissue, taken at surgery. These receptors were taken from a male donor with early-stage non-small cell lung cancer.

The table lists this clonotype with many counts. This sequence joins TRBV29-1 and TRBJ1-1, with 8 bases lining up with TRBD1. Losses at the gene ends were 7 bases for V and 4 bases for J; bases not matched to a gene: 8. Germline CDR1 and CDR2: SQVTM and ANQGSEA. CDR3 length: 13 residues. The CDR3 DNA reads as TGCAGCGGTTCACAGGGGGGGATCACTGAAGCTTTCTTT. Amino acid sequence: CSGSQGGITEAFF.

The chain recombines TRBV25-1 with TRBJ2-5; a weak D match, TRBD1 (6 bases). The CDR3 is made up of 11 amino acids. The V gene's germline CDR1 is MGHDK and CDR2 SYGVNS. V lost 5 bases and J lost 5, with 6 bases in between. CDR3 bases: TGTGCCAGCAGTACAGGGGAGACCCAGTACTTC. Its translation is CASSTGETQYF.

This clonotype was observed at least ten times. This chain's CDR3 is CSASISGNQPQHF. CDR3 nucleotides: TGCAGTGCTAGTATTTCGGGCAATCAGCCCCAGCATTTT. The chain employs TRBV20-1 and TRBJ1-5, with D unclear. This CDR3 spans 13 amino acids. CDR1 DFQATT and CDR2 SNEGSKA come from the germline V gene (reference sequence). Trimming stripped 3 bases from V and 2 bases from J, with 8 bases between.

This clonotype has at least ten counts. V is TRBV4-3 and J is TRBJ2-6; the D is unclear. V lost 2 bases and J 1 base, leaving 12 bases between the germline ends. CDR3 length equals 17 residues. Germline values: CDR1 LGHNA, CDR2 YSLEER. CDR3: CASSQTMVGSGANVLTF. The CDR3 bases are TGCGCCAGCAGCCAAACTATGGTAGGATCTGGGGCCAACGTCCTGACTTTC.

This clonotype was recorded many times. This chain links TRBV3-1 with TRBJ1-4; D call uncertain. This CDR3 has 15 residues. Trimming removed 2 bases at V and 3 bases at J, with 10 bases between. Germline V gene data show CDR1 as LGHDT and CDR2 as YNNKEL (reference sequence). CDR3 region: CASSQHPDANEKLFF. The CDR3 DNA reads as TGTGCCAGCAGCCAACATCCGGATGCTAATGAAAAACTGTTTTTT.

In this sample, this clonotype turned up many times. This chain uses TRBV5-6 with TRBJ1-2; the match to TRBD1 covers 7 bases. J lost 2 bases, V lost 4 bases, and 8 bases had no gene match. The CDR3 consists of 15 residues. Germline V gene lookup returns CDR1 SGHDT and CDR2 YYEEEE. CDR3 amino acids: CASSLFGQANYGYTF. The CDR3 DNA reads TGTGCCAGCAGCCTGTTTGGACAGGCGAACTATGGCTACACCTTC.

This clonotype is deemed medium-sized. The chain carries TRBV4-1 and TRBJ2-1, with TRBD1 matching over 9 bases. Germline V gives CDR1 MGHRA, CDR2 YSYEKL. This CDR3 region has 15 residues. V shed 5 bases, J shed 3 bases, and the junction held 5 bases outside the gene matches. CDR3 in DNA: TGCGCCAGCAGCAAGGACAGGGGAAGCTACAATGAGCAGTTCTTC. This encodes CASSKDRGSYNEQFF.

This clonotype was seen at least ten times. Written as DNA, the CDR3 is TGCGCCAGCAGCGCCCAACAGGACCAACAGTACTTC. This translates into CASSAQQDQQYF. V and J are TRBV5-1 and TRBJ2-7; D is perhaps TRBD1 (5 bases). Germline values: CDR1 SGHRS, CDR2 YFSETQ. This CDR3 has 12 amino acids. Trimming shortened V by 4 bases and J by 10 bases, and 15 bases separated the two germline ends.

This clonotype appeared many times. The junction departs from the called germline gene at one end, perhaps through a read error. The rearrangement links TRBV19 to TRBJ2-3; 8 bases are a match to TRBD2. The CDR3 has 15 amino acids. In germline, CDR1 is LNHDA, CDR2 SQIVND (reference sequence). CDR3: CASSGAFLGTDTQYF. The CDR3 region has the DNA TGTGCTAGTAGCGGGGCCTTCTTGGGTACAGATACGCAGTATTTT.

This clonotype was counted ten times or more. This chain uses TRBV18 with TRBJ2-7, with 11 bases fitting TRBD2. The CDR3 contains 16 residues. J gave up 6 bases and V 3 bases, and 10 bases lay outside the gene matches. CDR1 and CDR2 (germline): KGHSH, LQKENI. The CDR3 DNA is TGTGCCAGCTCACCTACCCCGGGACTAGCGGCGGGCGAGCAGTACTTC. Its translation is CASSPTPGLAAGEQYF.

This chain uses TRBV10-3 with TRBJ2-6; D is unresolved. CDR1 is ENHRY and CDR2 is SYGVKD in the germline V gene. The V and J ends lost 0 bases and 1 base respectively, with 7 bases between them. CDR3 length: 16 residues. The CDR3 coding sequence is TGTGCCATCAGTGAGTCAGTGGGTTCTGGGGCCAACGTCCTGACTTTC. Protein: CAISESVGSGANVLTF.

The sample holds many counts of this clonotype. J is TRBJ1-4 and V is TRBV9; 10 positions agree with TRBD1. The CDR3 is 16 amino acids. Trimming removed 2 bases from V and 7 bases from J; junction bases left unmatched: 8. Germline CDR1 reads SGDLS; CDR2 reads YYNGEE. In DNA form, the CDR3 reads TGTGCCAGCAGCGTCGGGACAGGGGATAGGGGTGAAAAACTGTTTTTT. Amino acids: CASSVGTGDRGEKLFF.

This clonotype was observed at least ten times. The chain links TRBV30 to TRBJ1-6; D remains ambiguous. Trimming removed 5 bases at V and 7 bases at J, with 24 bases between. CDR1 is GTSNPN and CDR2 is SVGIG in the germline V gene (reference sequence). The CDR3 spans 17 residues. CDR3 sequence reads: CAWGVGLSGPVNSPLHF. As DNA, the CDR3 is TGTGCCTGGGGGGTTGGCCTCTCTGGACCGGTAAATTCACCCCTCCACTTT.

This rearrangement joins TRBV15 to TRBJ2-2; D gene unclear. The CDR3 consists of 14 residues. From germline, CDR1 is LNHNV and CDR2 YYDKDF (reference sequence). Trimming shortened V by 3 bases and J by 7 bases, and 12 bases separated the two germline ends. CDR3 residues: CATSREMINGELFF. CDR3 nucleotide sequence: TGTGCCACCAGCAGGGAGATGATCAACGGGGAGCTGTTTTTT.

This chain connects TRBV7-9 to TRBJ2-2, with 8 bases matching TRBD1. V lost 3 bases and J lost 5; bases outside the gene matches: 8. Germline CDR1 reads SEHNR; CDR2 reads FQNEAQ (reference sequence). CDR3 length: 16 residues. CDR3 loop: CASSFLIQGDTGELFF. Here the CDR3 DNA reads TGTGCCAGCAGCTTTCTGATACAGGGGGATACCGGGGAGCTGTTTTTT.

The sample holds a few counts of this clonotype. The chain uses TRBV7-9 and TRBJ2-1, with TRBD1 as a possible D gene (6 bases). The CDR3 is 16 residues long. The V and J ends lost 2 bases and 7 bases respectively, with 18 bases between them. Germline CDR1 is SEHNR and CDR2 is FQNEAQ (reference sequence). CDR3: CASSLTQLNQGNEQFF. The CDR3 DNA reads TGTGCCAGCAGCTTAACTCAACTAAATCAGGGGAATGAGCAGTTCTTC.

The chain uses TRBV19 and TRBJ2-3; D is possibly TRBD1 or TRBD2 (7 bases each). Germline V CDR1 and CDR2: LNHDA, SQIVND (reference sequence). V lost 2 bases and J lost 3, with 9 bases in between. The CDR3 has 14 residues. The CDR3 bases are TGTGCCAGTAGTATACAGGGGGGGACAGATACGCAGTATTTT. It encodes CASSIQGGTDTQYF.